A single sample gave rise to the 2 T cell receptor beta chains below, sequenced in a study of T-cell reconstitution after alpha-beta-depleted transplantation in children. Unique molecular identifiers were incorporated when the TCRbeta library was constructed. TCRdb used MiXCR to reprocess the PCR reads, holding one entry per CDR3 protein. The repertoire has roughly 300,000 distinct CDR3 sequences, 11% of them found once; the top ten carry less than 25%. The sample in question was peripheral blood, obtained 180 days after TCRalphabeta/CD19-depleted stem cell transplant. The origin of the receptors is a male patient between 2 and 10 years old who had a stem cell transplant for chronic granulomatous disease, so the T cells may come from the graft donor.

This clonotype has ten or more counts. As DNA, the CDR3 is TGTGCCAGCAGTCTGGGACTAGCGGGGGGTCGCCGGAACTATGAGCAGTTCTTC. Translating gives CASSLGLAGGRRNYEQFF. The rearrangement joins TRBV12-3 or TRBV12-4 to TRBJ2-1, with 15 bases lining up with TRBD2. This CDR3 region has 18 residues. Losses at the gene ends were 5 bases for V and 8 bases for J; bases not matched to a gene: 13.

The chain is built from TRBV12-5 and TRBJ1-2; 10 bases match TRBD1. The length of the CDR3 is 16 residues. Trimming removed 6 bases from V and 2 bases from J; junction bases left unmatched: 9. In germline, CDR1 is LGHNT, CDR2 FRNRAP. The CDR3 DNA is TGTGCTAGTGGAACCCCTAGGGACAGGGGAAACTATGGCTACACCTTC. This gives the protein CASGTPRDRGNYGYTF.